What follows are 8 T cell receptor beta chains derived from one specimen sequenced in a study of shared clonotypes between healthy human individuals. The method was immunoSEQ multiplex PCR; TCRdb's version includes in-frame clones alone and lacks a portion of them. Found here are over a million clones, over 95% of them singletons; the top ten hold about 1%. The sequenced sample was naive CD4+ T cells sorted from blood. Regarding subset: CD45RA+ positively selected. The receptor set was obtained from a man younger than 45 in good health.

DNA for the CDR3: TGTGCCAGCAGCTCGTCGGACCAAGAGACCCAGTACTTC. Translation gives CASSSSDQETQYF. This rearrangement joins TRBV2 to TRBJ2-5; no clear D gene. The CDR3 consists of 13 residues. The germline gives CDR1 SNHLY, CDR2 FYNNEI. With 6 bases removed from V and 0 bases from J, the gap between germline ends came to 8 bases.

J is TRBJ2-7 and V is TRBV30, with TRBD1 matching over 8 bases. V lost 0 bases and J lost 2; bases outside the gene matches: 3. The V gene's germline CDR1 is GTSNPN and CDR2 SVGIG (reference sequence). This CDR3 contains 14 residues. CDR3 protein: CAWSVLQGAYEQYF. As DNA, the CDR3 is TGTGCCTGGAGTGTATTACAGGGGGCCTACGAGCAGTACTTC.

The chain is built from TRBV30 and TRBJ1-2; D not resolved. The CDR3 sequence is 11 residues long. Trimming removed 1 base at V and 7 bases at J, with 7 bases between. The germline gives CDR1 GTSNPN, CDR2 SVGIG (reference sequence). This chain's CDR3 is CAWSAGGGYTF. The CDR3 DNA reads TGTGCCTGGAGTGCCGGTGGTGGCTACACCTTC.

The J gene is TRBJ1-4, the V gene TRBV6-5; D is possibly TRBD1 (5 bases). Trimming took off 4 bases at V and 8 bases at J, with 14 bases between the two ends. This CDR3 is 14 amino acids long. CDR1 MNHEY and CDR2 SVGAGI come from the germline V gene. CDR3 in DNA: TGTGCCAGCAGTTGGCTTCCGCGGGGGGAAAAACTGTTTTTT. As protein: CASSWLPRGEKLFF.

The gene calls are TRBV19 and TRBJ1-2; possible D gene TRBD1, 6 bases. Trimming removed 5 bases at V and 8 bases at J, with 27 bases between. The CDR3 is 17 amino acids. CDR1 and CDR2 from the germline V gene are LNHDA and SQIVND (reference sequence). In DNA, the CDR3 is TGTGCCAGTAGTTTCACCCCTATACGGACGGGGGCGGAAGGCTACACCTTC. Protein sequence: CASSFTPIRTGAEGYTF.

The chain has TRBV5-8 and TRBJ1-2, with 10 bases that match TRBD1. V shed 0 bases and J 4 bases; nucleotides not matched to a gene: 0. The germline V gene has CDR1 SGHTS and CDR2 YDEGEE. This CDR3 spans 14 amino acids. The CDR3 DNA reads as TGTGCCAGCAGCTTGGGGGACAGGGGCTATGGCTACACCTTC. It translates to CASSLGDRGYGYTF.

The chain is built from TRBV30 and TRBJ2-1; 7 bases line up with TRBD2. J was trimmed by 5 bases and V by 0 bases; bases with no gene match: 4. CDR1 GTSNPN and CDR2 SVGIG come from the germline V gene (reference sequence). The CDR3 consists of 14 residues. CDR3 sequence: CAWSVAGADNEQFF. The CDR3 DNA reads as TGTGCCTGGAGTGTTGCGGGAGCCGACAATGAGCAGTTCTTC. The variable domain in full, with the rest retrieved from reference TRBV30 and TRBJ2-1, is SQTIHQWPATLVQPVGSPLSLECTVEGTSNPNLYWYRQAAGRGLQLLFYSVGIGQISSEVPQNLSASRPQDRQFILSSKKLLLSDSGFYLCAWSVAGADNEQFFGPGTRLTVL.

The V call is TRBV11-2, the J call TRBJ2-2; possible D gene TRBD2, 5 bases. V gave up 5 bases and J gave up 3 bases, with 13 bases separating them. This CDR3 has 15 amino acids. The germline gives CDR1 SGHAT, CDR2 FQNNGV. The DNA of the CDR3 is TGTGCCAGCAGCCCACCACGGGGTTACACCGGGGAGCTGTTTTTT. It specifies CASSPPRGYTGELFF.